A selection of T cell receptor beta chains follows, all from one sample in a study of blood T cell dynamics during melanoma immunotherapy. Method: immunoSEQ multiplex PCR; TCRdb's copy keeps in-frame clones and lacks some. Of thousands of clones listed, more than 65% are singletons. The sequenced sample was blood, obtained from a patient treated with checkpoint blockade. The origin of the receptors is a human donor with melanoma. Each CDR3 is given with its conserved first and last residue. D genes are given only for firm matches. The size of a clone is reported for some rows only, either as once, few or many, or as a class for expanded clones.

DNA | CDR3 | V | size | D | J
TGTGCCAGCAGTGAAATTCCGGGGGGAGCTTTCTTT | CASSEIPGGAFF | TRBV6-1 | - | - | TRBJ1-1
TGTGCCAGCAGTCAGAAGCGGGAGCCCATTATAGATACGCAGTATTTT | CASSQKREPIIDTQYF | TRBV27 | once | TRBD2 | TRBJ2-3
TGTGCCAGCAGTCAAGAAGGGCCCGGATACGAGCAGTACTTC | CASSQEGPGYEQYF | TRBV2 | - | - | TRBJ2-7
TGTGCCAGCAGAAGACAGGGTATCGGAAACACCATATATTTT | CASRRQGIGNTIYF | TRBV6-5 | few | TRBD1 | TRBJ1-3
TGTGCAGCACTGAGTCTCGGATGGGAAAAACTGTTTTTT | CAALSLGWEKLFF | TRBV6-1 | - | - | TRBJ1-4
TGTGCCACCAGCAGAGACGGGAGGCCCTCCTACGAGCAGTACTTC | CATSRDGRPSYEQYF | TRBV15 | few | TRBD2 | TRBJ2-7
TGTGCCAGCACTAGGGACAGGGTAGACGAGCAGTACTTC | CASTRDRVDEQYF | TRBV28 | - | TRBD1 | TRBJ2-7
TGCAGCGTTGTCCACTCCATGAACACTGAAGCTTTCTTT | CSVVHSMNTEAFF | TRBV29-1 | - | - | TRBJ1-1
TGTGCCGCCCGGGACAACCTGGAGGAAAAACTGTTTTTT | CAARDNLEEKLFF | TRBV6-5 | - | - | TRBJ1-4
TGTGCCAGCAGCTCCAGGGTTTCGAGCTCCTACGAGCAGTACTTC | CASSSRVSSSYEQYF | TRBV11-2 | - | - | TRBJ2-7
TGCAGCACCTGGGACACGGTAAGAGGGACTGAAGCTTTCTTT | CSTWDTVRGTEAFF | TRBV29-1 | - | - | TRBJ1-1
TGTGCCAGCAGCCCCCCGGAGGGAAACACCATATATTTT | CASSPPEGNTIYF | TRBV7-9 | - | - | TRBJ1-3
TGTGCCAGCAGCTTAGCACTCGGGACTCCTTCCTACGAGCAGTACTTC | CASSLALGTPSYEQYF | TRBV7-2 | large | - | TRBJ2-7
TGTGCCAGTAGTATGGGGGCAGAGGGCACTGAAGCTTTCTTT | CASSMGAEGTEAFF | TRBV19 | few | - | TRBJ1-1
TGCGCCAGCAGCATGACAGGGATAGGAGAAGCTTTCTTT | CASSMTGIGEAFF | TRBV5-1 | once | TRBD1 | TRBJ1-1
TGTGCCAGCAGTTTAGGGATAGTTGGAGGCTACACCTTC | CASSLGIVGGYTF | TRBV27 | few | - | TRBJ1-2
TGTGCCAGCGCCTCTTCGACAGGGAACACTGAAGCTTTCTTT | CASASSTGNTEAFF | TRBV28 | - | - | TRBJ1-1
TGTGCCAGTAGTATGAGACCGACTAGACAGAGAAACTACGAGCAGTACTTC | CASSMRPTRQRNYEQYF | TRBV19 | - | - | TRBJ2-7
TGTGCCAGCAGTCAGACTCTCACCGGGGAGCTGTTTTTT | CASSQTLTGELFF | TRBV28 | - | - | TRBJ2-2
TGTGCCAGCAGTTTATGGACAGGGGGGGAGGAAAAACTGTTTTTT | CASSLWTGGEEKLFF | TRBV28 | - | TRBD1 | TRBJ1-4
TGTGCCAGCAGTTTATTGATGCAGGGCCGGGCTTTCTTT | CASSLLMQGRAFF | TRBV27 | - | - | TRBJ1-1
TGTGCCAGCAGCCAGGACAGGGAGCCTGGAAACACCATATATTTT | CASSQDREPGNTIYF | TRBV5-4 | - | TRBD1 | TRBJ1-3
TGTGCCAGCAGCTGGGTCCAGGGGGGCTATGGCTACACCTTC | CASSWVQGGYGYTF | TRBV5-4 | - | TRBD1 | TRBJ1-2
TGTGCCAGCATGCCGGGCTGGAACACTGAAGCTTTCTTT | CASMPGWNTEAFF | TRBV6-5 | - | - | TRBJ1-1
TGTGCCAGCACTCGAGGCAGCTCCTACGAGCAGTACTTC | CASTRGSSYEQYF | TRBV6-5 | - | - | TRBJ2-7
TGTGCCTGGACTAGCGGGATTAGCACAGATACGCAGTATTTT | CAWTSGISTDTQYF | TRBV30 | - | TRBD2 | TRBJ2-3
TGTGCCAGCAGCTCACTTGGCAATGAGCAGTTCTTC | CASSSLGNEQFF | TRBV5-4 | - | - | TRBJ2-1
TGTGCCAGCAGCTTGGGCCCTAGCGGGAGTGTCTACGAGCAGTACTTC | CASSLGPSGSVYEQYF | TRBV5-5 | - | TRBD2 | TRBJ2-7
TGTGCCAGCAGCCCCTCGGCTGGGGAGACCCAGTACTTC | CASSPSAGETQYF | TRBV7-8 | - | - | TRBJ2-5
TGTGCCAGCACCCCAGACAGGGTATGGGAAAAACTGTTTTTT | CASTPDRVWEKLFF | TRBV2 | - | TRBD1 | TRBJ1-4
TGTGCCAGCAATCCGAGGGGAGGGCCTAGCTCCTACAATGAGCAGTTCTTC | CASNPRGGPSSYNEQFF | TRBV21-1 | - | - | TRBJ2-1
TGTGCCAGCAGCTTAGTGATGGCGGGGGGCACAGATACGCAGTATTTT | CASSLVMAGGTDTQYF | TRBV7-8 | - | TRBD2 | TRBJ2-3
TGTGCCAGCAGTTTCGTGGGGCGGGCCTTACCCCTCCACTTT | CASSFVGRALPLHF | TRBV28 | - | - | TRBJ1-6
TGTGCCAGCAGTTACTCTGTGGAGGTGAACACTGAAGCTTTCTTT | CASSYSVEVNTEAFF | TRBV6-5 | - | - | TRBJ1-1
TGTGCCACCAGCTATGGGACGGATGGCCGCTACGAGCAGTACTTC | CATSYGTDGRYEQYF | TRBV15 | once | - | TRBJ2-7
TGTACCAGCAGTGTGGGTAGCGGGGACTCCTACGAGCAGTACTTC | CTSSVGSGDSYEQYF | TRBV6-4 | - | TRBD2 | TRBJ2-7
TGTGCCAGCTCACCGGGGACGGTAGATGGCTACACCTTC | CASSPGTVDGYTF | TRBV18 | - | - | TRBJ1-2
TGTGCCAGCGGGCCGCGACTTGGTCATTCACCCCTCCACTTT | CASGPRLGHSPLHF | TRBV2 | - | - | TRBJ1-6
TGTGCCAGCAGTCCTTTATACGAGCAGTACTTC | CASSPLYEQYF | TRBV2 | - | - | TRBJ2-7
TGTGCCAGCAGCGTAGAGCAGGGGCCCCACTATGGCTACACCTTC | CASSVEQGPHYGYTF | TRBV9 | - | - | TRBJ1-2
TGTGCCAGTAGTCCCTCCCCTAGCGGGTACGAGCAGTACTTC | CASSPSPSGYEQYF | TRBV19 | - | TRBD2 | TRBJ2-7
TGTGCCAGCAGCCAAGGACAGGGGGCGGTTGGCACTGAAGCTTTCTTT | CASSQGQGAVGTEAFF | TRBV14 | - | TRBD1 | TRBJ1-1
TGTGCCACCAGCAGAGTTGCAGGGGGGGCCTACAATGAGCAGTTCTTC | CATSRVAGGAYNEQFF | TRBV15 | - | - | TRBJ2-1